What follows are 27 T cell receptor beta chains derived from one specimen sequenced in a study of blood T cells in healthy people across ages. The authors ran a second PCR of roughly 6 to 11 cycles using a sample-barcoded 5' primer and a J-beta primer mix. TCRdb recomputed calls from the 5' RACE reads with MiXCR, one row per CDR3 protein. The table shows fewer than 2,000,000 distinct CDR3 sequences, with roughly 32% occurring only once. The sample comprised blood. Receptor source: a woman younger than 45 in good health.

The chain carries TRBV7-2 and TRBJ2-3; no clear D. Per germline, CDR1 SGHTA and CDR2 FQGNSA. With 4 bases removed from V and 1 base from J, the gap between germline ends came to 12 bases. CDR3 length: 15 amino acids. The DNA of the CDR3 is TGTGCCAGCAGCTCTGGACCCCTCCGCACAGATACGCAGTATTTT. This codes for CASSSGPLRTDTQYF.

This clonotype was picked up a small number of times. The V call is TRBV7-9, the J call TRBJ2-1, with a possible D match to TRBD1 (6 bases). The CDR3 runs 16 residues. The germline gives CDR1 SEHNR, CDR2 FQNEAQ (reference sequence). V was shortened by 5 bases and J by 0 bases, with 14 bases between the two germline ends. The CDR3 DNA is TGTGCCAGCAGCCTCCGGGACACTCTCTCCTACAATGAGCAGTTCTTC. It is translated as CASSLRDTLSYNEQFF.

This chain connects TRBV20-1 to TRBJ2-7; TRBD1 might be the D (5 bases). The CDR3 spans 12 residues. The V end was cut by 6 bases, the J end by 2 bases, with 11 bases between. Germline assignment: CDR1 DFQATT and CDR2 SNEGSKA (reference sequence). CDR3 loop: CSAPTATYEQYF. DNA of the CDR3: TGCAGTGCCCCGACAGCCACCTACGAGCAGTACTTC.

This clonotype was seen only a few times. The gene calls are TRBV6-1 and TRBJ2-6; the D gene is possibly TRBD1 (6 bases). Germline V lookup: CDR1 MNHNS, CDR2 SASEGT. The CDR3 extends over 19 amino acids. Trimming pared 7 bases from V and 2 bases from J, leaving 24 bases between. The chain's CDR3 is CASTSLNLGAGAGANVLTF. The CDR3 bases are TGTGCCAGCACCTCACTAAATTTGGGGGCCGGGGCTGGGGCCAACGTCCTGACTTTC.

The rearrangement joins TRBV27 to TRBJ1-4; D gene unclear. Germline CDR1 and CDR2: MNHEY and SMNVEV (reference sequence). The CDR3 totals 16 residues. V lost 5 bases and J lost 0, with 13 bases in between. The chain's CDR3 is CASSPSPWTTNEKLFF. Written as DNA, the CDR3 is TGTGCCAGCAGTCCCTCCCCTTGGACAACTAATGAAAAACTGTTTTTT.

The chain carries TRBV6-1 and TRBJ2-7; possible D gene TRBD1, 6 bases. Germline V lookup: CDR1 MNHNS, CDR2 SASEGT. CDR3 length: 13 amino acids. The ends were cut back, 6 bases at V and 7 bases at J, with 16 bases in the middle. The CDR3 DNA reads TGTGCCAGCAGACAGGGTCGGGTTTGGGAGCAGTACTTC. This encodes CASRQGRVWEQYF.

This clonotype came up a few times. The V call is TRBV20-1, the J call TRBJ2-5; 11 nucleotides align to TRBD2. With 6 bases clipped from V and 5 bases from J, the junction kept 8 bases outside the gene matches. The CDR3 has 14 residues. Germline CDR1 is DFQATT and CDR2 is SNEGSKA (reference sequence). The CDR3 protein is CSAVPGLAVETQYF. Here the CDR3 DNA reads TGCAGTGCGGTACCGGGACTAGCGGTGGAGACCCAGTACTTC.

This clonotype was detected many times. The chain uses TRBV5-5 and TRBJ2-1; either TRBD1 or TRBD2 may supply D (5 bases each). CDR1 and CDR2 (germline): SGHKS, YYEKEE (reference sequence). Trimming took 3 bases from V and 0 from J, leaving 10 bases between them. The CDR3 sequence is 15 residues long. The CDR3 loop is CASSWDLSSYNEQFF. DNA for the CDR3: TGTGCCAGCAGCTGGGACCTCAGCTCCTACAATGAGCAGTTCTTC. Full variable domain (rest looked up from reference TRBV5-5 and TRBJ2-1): DAGVTQSPTHLIKTRGQQVTLRCSPISGHKSVSWYQQVLGQGPQFIFQYYEKEERGRGNFPDRFSARQFPNYSSELNVNALLLGDSALYLCASSWDLSSYNEQFFGPGTRLTVL.

This chain uses TRBV27 with TRBJ2-1; 12 nucleotides align to TRBD2. Germline loops: CDR1 MNHEY, CDR2 SMNVEV (reference sequence). The V gene end was trimmed by 5 bases and the J gene end by 0 bases; junction bases not matched to a gene: 11. The CDR3 covers 19 residues. CDR3 region: CASSPSWTSGESSYNEQFF. The CDR3 coding sequence is TGTGCCAGCAGTCCCTCATGGACTAGCGGGGAGAGCTCCTACAATGAGCAGTTCTTC.

The sample holds a few counts of this clonotype. This chain connects TRBV4-1 to TRBJ2-5; 11 bases line up with TRBD2. The CDR3 extends over 15 amino acids. Germline lookup yields CDR1 MGHRA and CDR2 YSYEKL. The V gene end was trimmed by 4 bases and the J gene end by 3 bases; junction bases not matched to a gene: 4. The CDR3 loop is CASSPLGLAEETQYF. CDR3 coding DNA: TGCGCCAGCAGCCCGTTGGGACTAGCGGAAGAGACCCAGTACTTC.

The chain combines TRBV7-9 with TRBJ1-1, with D perhaps TRBD1 (5 bases). This CDR3 contains 14 residues. Trimming took 3 bases from V and 4 from J, leaving 12 bases between them. Germline lookup yields CDR1 SEHNR and CDR2 FQNEAQ (reference sequence). Here the CDR3 reads CASSFATAITEAFF. Written as DNA, the CDR3 is TGTGCCAGCAGCTTCGCGACAGCGATCACTGAAGCTTTCTTT.

The chain employs TRBV27 and TRBJ2-3; no definite D call. Germline loops: CDR1 MNHEY, CDR2 SMNVEV (reference sequence). V gave up 4 bases and J gave up 4 bases, with 15 bases separating them. The CDR3 has 15 residues. The CDR3 DNA sequence: TGTGCCAGCAGTTCCCCCTACCCATTCTCAGATACGCAGTATTTT. Translated: CASSSPYPFSDTQYF.

J is TRBJ1-5 and V is TRBV12-3 or TRBV12-4; 11 bases agree with TRBD1. CDR3 size: 14 residues. V trimming: 6 bases; J trimming: 7 bases; junction bases outside the gene matches: 5. In DNA, the CDR3 is TGTGCCAGCAGCAAGGACAGGGGGCTGCAGCCCCAGCATTTT. Amino acid sequence: CASSKDRGLQPQHF.

This clonotype has more than one count but fewer than ten. This chain connects TRBV4-1 to TRBJ2-1; no reliable D call. This CDR3 is built from 14 residues. Germline values: CDR1 MGHRA, CDR2 YSYEKL. V lost 3 bases, J lost 8 bases, and 14 bases lay in between. CDR3 residues: CASSQLTFLDEQFF. CDR3 bases: TGCGCCAGCAGCCAGCTGACTTTTTTGGATGAGCAGTTCTTC.

A word on this clonotype: The junction departs from the called germline gene at one end, perhaps through a read error. V gene TRBV24-1 combines with J gene TRBJ2-3; TRBD2 is a possible D gene (5 bases). The CDR3 length is 15 residues. Germline assignment: CDR1 KGHDR and CDR2 SFDVKD. The DNA for the CDR3 is TGTGCCACCAGTGACTCAGGACTGTACACAGATACGCGGTATTTT. Translating it yields CATSDSGLYTDTRYF.

V gene TRBV20-1 combines with J gene TRBJ2-3; D is perhaps TRBD1 (6 bases). The CDR3 covers 12 residues. V lost 7 bases and J 2 bases, leaving 10 bases between the germline ends. Germline V gene data show CDR1 as DFQATT and CDR2 as SNEGSKA (reference sequence). The CDR3 DNA reads TGCAGTGGCCGGACAGACACAGATACGCAGTATTTT. It yields the protein CSGRTDTDTQYF.

The V and J genes are TRBV20-1 and TRBJ2-5; D gene unclear. V was pared by 6 bases and J by 2 bases, with 16 bases between. The CDR3 runs to 14 residues. Germline V gene data show CDR1 as DFQATT and CDR2 as SNEGSKA (reference sequence). The CDR3 bases are TGCAGTGCCGACGCCCTGAGGCCACAAGAGACCCAGTACTTC. It translates to CSADALRPQETQYF.

In this sample, this clonotype turned up a few times. The chain has TRBV20-1 and TRBJ2-1, with 8 bases matching TRBD2. The J segment lost 10 bases and the V segment lost 4 bases, leaving 15 bases of the junction unmatched. The germline V gene has CDR1 DFQATT and CDR2 SNEGSKA (reference sequence). CDR3 length: 15 amino acids. The CDR3 DNA sequence: TGCAGTGCTATCTCCCGTACCGGGACTAGGGGCGAGCAGTTCTTC. It codes for CSAISRTGTRGEQFF.

This clonotype showed up just a few times. The chain recombines TRBV29-1 with TRBJ1-5; 8 bases are shared with TRBD1. The CDR3 extends over 16 amino acids. CDR1 SQVTM and CDR2 ANQGSEA come from the germline V gene. The J segment lost 0 bases and the V segment lost 7 bases, leaving 11 bases of the junction unmatched. The CDR3 bases are TGCAGCGCCTCGACAGGGGCACCGTATAGCAATCAGCCCCAGCATTTT. Translated, it gives CSASTGAPYSNQPQHF.

This sequence joins TRBV7-8 and TRBJ2-5; perhaps TRBD2 as D (6 bases). CDR3 size: 16 residues. V lost 2 bases and J lost 1, with 14 bases in between. Germline V CDR1 and CDR2: SGHVS, FQNEAQ. In DNA, the CDR3 is TGTGCCAGCAGCTTAAACCTAGCCGGGGGCCAAGAGACCCAGTACTTC. Translated: CASSLNLAGGQETQYF.

The chain uses TRBV5-6 and TRBJ2-1, with 7 positions matching TRBD2. Germline V lookup: CDR1 SGHDT, CDR2 YYEEEE. V dropped 2 bases and J dropped 2; count of bases not matched to a gene: 4. CDR3 size: 15 residues. The DNA of the CDR3 is TGTGCCAGCAGCTTCTGGCTAGCGGCCTACAATGAGCAGTTCTTC. Encoded protein: CASSFWLAAYNEQFF.

The rearrangement uses TRBV28 and TRBJ2-7; TRBD2 matches 7 bases. Germline CDR1 and CDR2: MDHEN and SYDVKM. Trimming removed 4 bases from V and 7 bases from J; junction bases left unmatched: 16. The CDR3 spans 16 residues. CDR3 sequence reads: CASSSFTEREGWEQYF. For the CDR3, the DNA is TGTGCCAGCAGTTCGTTCACCGAGAGGGAGGGGTGGGAGCAGTACTTC.

This clonotype was seen a few times. The chain links TRBV20-1 to TRBJ2-7, with 8 nucleotides matching TRBD2. The CDR3 is made up of 15 amino acids. The germline V gene has CDR1 DFQATT and CDR2 SNEGSKA (reference sequence). V shed 1 base, J shed 3 bases, and the junction held 8 bases outside the gene matches. This CDR3 reads CSARARASGYYEQYF. The CDR3 DNA reads as TGCAGTGCTAGAGCCCGGGCTAGCGGGTACTACGAGCAGTACTTC.

In its sample, this clonotype was seen once. V gene TRBV14 combines with J gene TRBJ2-3; D tentatively fits TRBD1 or TRBD2 (5 bases each). CDR3 size: 15 residues. In germline, CDR1 is SGHDN, CDR2 FVKESK. Trimming took 4 bases from V and 5 from J, leaving 16 bases between them. In DNA form, the CDR3 reads TGTGCCAGCAGCCCACGGTCGGGACGACAAGATACGCAGTATTTT. It encodes CASSPRSGRQDTQYF.

V usage is TRBV28 and J usage is TRBJ1-2; tentative D call: TRBD1 (6 bases). The germline CDR1 and CDR2 sequences are MDHEN and SYDVKM. The CDR3 covers 13 residues. V was trimmed by 9 bases and J by 4 bases, leaving 15 bases between them. The CDR3 sequence: CASIPTGSYGYTF. For the CDR3, the DNA is TGTGCCAGTATTCCAACAGGGTCCTATGGCTACACCTTC.

This clonotype was seen many times. The rearrangement uses TRBV29-1 and TRBJ2-1; 8 bases are shared with TRBD2. The CDR3 runs to 16 residues. The ends lost 0 bases at V and 0 bases at J; junction bases unmatched: 4. The germline gives CDR1 SQVTM, CDR2 ANQGSEA. The CDR3 spells CSVEEGLGSSYNEQFF. CDR3 nucleotide sequence: TGCAGCGTTGAAGAGGGACTAGGTAGCTCCTACAATGAGCAGTTCTTC.

The V call is TRBV11-2, the J call TRBJ2-5; 7 nucleotides align to TRBD1. The J call may be wrong; the DNA end is better matched by TRBJ2-7. The CDR3 contains 18 residues. CDR1 is SGHAT and CDR2 is FQNNGV in the germline V gene. The DNA for the CDR3 is TGTGCCAGCAGCTTAGTCCCACCCGGGACAGAGTATTACTACGAGCAGTACTTC. It specifies CASSLVPPGTEYYYEQYF.